This note documents a single T cell receptor beta chain sequence. Antigen unknown. This entry belongs to a study of T cells in localized non-small cell lung cancer. Points from the study as a whole: Adjacent lung held a median 57 of the top 100 tumor clones. Adjacent uninvolved lung tissue had the highest T cell clonality, exceeding tumor. A denser population of T cells in blood accompanied longer overall survival. Only one tumor region went through sequencing, so heterogeneity may still be there.

The protocol was immunoSEQ multiplex PCR, while the TCRdb copy is restricted to in-frame clones and leaves out a portion. The sample yields 23,000 or so clones, approximately 91% seen once. From germline, CDR1 is MNHNS and CDR2 SASEGT. There are 14 residues in the CDR3. The V gene lost 3 bases and the J gene lost 3 bases, with 12 bases spanning the gap. The chain uses TRBV6-1 and TRBJ2-7; D is perhaps TRBD1 or TRBD2 (5 bases each). The clonotype was recovered from a man between 40 and 75 years old with stage I squamous cell lung carcinoma. The specimen comprised peripheral blood, sampled before any cancer treatment. The CDR3 region has the DNA TGTGCCAGCAGTGAGGGACCGACTCGCTACGAGCAGTACTTC. This encodes CASSEGPTRYEQYF.